This TCR beta chain was observed in a study of T cell repertoires in cytomegalovirus infection. Points from the study as a whole: HLA-C-restricted CMV clonotypes gave the most frequent clonotype in two of eight donors.

The V gene end was trimmed by 7 bases and the J gene end by 0 bases; junction bases not matched to a gene: 3. This CDR3 contains 15 residues. Germline V CDR1 and CDR2: ENHRY, SYGVKD. TCRdb called the reads again in MiXCR, with one record for every CDR3 protein. The repertoire holds around 430,000 distinct CDR3 sequences, about 39% seen once, with around 45% in the top ten. In this sample, this clonotype turned up once. The antigen is not known. The input for sequencing was cultured PBMCs, taken from culture after CMV antigen stimulation. This receptor was obtained from a human donor in good health (CMV status not recorded). Some clones in this sample may be carry-over from other donors' samples. The V call is TRBV10-3, the J call TRBJ2-1, with 10 bases that match TRBD2. The CDR3 loop is CAITRLAGSYNEQFF. Here the CDR3 DNA reads TGTGCCATCACACGACTAGCGGGCTCCTACAATGAGCAGTTCTTC.